The sequence of this T cell receptor (beta chain) was determined in a study of tumor-infiltrating lymphocytes in primary liver carcinoma. Looking at the study overall: Tumors were staged T1-T3 N0M0 and measured about 4 to 11 cm across.

About this clonotype itself: A much larger clone differs by one base, so this may be a read error. The conserved phenylalanine or tryptophan normally closing the CDR3 is absent here, so this likely arose from a read error.

RNA was extracted from whole blood without cell sorting, alongside germline DNA. The patients, who had chronic HBV infection, were treatment-naive (untreated). The V gene lost 5 bases and the J gene lost 0 bases, with 5 bases spanning the gap. The CDR3 is made up of 12 amino acids. The V gene's germline CDR1 is SGHAT and CDR2 FQNNGV. A constant-region primer served to make TCR beta cDNA from about 490 ng total RNA. Three nested multiplex PCR rounds, a slightly modified ARM-PCR method, built the TCR beta libraries. Two initial PCR rounds of roughly 10 cycles each paired TRBV1-TRBV30 forward primers with a C-beta reverse primer. Each CDR3 protein is one row after TCRdb ran MiXCR on the multiplex PCR reads. The table lists about 180,000 distinct CDR3 sequences, 60% of them singletons.

The sequenced material came from peripheral blood. The receptor was isolated from a man aged 35-49 years with primary liver carcinoma and hepatitis B virus infection. The rearrangement joins TRBV11-2 to TRBJ2-7; no clear D. The CDR3 coding sequence is TGTGCCAGCAGCCGTGCCTCCTACGAGCAGTACTCC. Encoded protein: CASSRASYEQYS.